The source of this T cell receptor beta chain is a study of blood T cell repertoires in COVID-19. The repertoire was sequenced with immunoSEQ multiplex PCR; TCRdb's copy has only in-frame clones and lacks some. The sample has about 440,000 clones; about 87% are singletons. Germline V gives CDR1 SEHNR, CDR2 FQNEAQ (reference sequence). The J segment lost 6 bases and the V segment lost 5 bases, leaving 14 bases of the junction unmatched. This CDR3 comprises 17 residues. The rearrangement uses TRBV7-9 and TRBJ2-7; TRBD2 matches 12 bases. The receptor was isolated from a woman aged 45-59 years with COVID-19, enrolled during active disease. The sample was peripheral blood. CDR3 nucleotides: TGTGCCAGCAGCCTAGGACTAGCGGGGAGAGAGGGGCTCGAGCAGTACTTC. Protein sequence: CASSLGLAGREGLEQYF.